This TCR beta chain was captured by sequencing in a study of blood T cell repertoires in COVID-19. Measured with immunoSEQ multiplex PCR; TCRdb has only the in-frame clones, and not every one. Here the sample spans 85,000 to 95,000 clones, 70% to 90% being singletons. This CDR3 is 16 amino acids long. Germline CDR1 and CDR2: LNHDA and SQIVND (reference sequence). Unmatched junction bases numbered 6, after V lost 3 bases and J lost 0 bases. The receptor's source is a man in his 60s with acute or convalescent COVID-19. This chain links TRBV19 with TRBJ2-5, with 8 bases aligning to TRBD2. Sequenced sample: peripheral blood. The CDR3 region is CASSIPLAGNQETQYF. CDR3 sequence (DNA): TGTGCCAGTAGTATTCCCCTAGCGGGTAACCAAGAGACCCAGTACTTC. The whole variable domain, filled in from reference TRBV19 and TRBJ2-5, reads DGGITQSPKYLFRKEGQNVTLSCEQNLNHDAMYWYRQDPGQGLRLIYYSQIVNDFQKGDIAEGYSVSREKKESFPLTVTSAQKNPTAFYLCASSIPLAGNQETQYFGPGTRLLVL.